The 31 T cell receptor beta chains below all came from one sample that was sequenced in a study of blood T cell repertoires in COVID-19. Some clones are missing from TCRdb's copy, which holds only in-frame ones; the method was immunoSEQ multiplex PCR. The table records 100,000 to 150,000 clones, around 81% of them present only once. The material sequenced was peripheral blood. The receptors here all came from a man aged 55 to 70 with acute or convalescent COVID-19.

The chain couples TRBV7-6 to TRBJ2-5; 10 nucleotides agree with TRBD2. Trimming removed 8 bases from V and 4 bases from J; junction bases left unmatched: 10. The CDR3 runs to 15 residues. Germline V gene lookup returns CDR1 SGHVS and CDR2 FNYEAQ. CDR3 region: CASSSGRGFGETQYF. The CDR3, as DNA: TGTGCCAGCTCGAGCGGGAGGGGTTTTGGAGAGACCCAGTACTTC.

The chain couples TRBV7-9 to TRBJ1-2, with TRBD1 as a possible D gene (5 bases). This CDR3 comprises 14 residues. The germline V and J ends were trimmed by 6 bases and 4 bases, with 15 bases remaining between them. Germline lookup yields CDR1 SEHNR and CDR2 FQNEAQ (reference sequence). The CDR3 DNA sequence: TGTGCCAGCAGGATAGGGGAGGGTACCTATGGCTACACCTTC. Residues: CASRIGEGTYGYTF. Drawing the rest from reference TRBV7-9 and TRBJ1-2, the complete variable domain is DTGVSQNPRHKITKRGQNVTFRCDPISEHNRLYWYRQTLGQGPEFLTYFQNEAQLEKSRLLSDRFSAERPKGSFSTLEIQRTEQGDSAMYLCASRIGEGTYGYTFGSGTRLTVV.

This clone was counted only a few times. The chain is built from TRBV11-2 and TRBJ2-7; D may be TRBD2 (5 bases). The CDR3 is made up of 12 amino acids. Trimming shortened V by 3 bases and J by 7 bases, and 10 bases separated the two germline ends. Germline V gives CDR1 SGHAT, CDR2 FQNNGV. The chain's CDR3 is CASSFSEGEQYF. CDR3 nucleotide sequence: TGTGCCAGCAGCTTTAGCGAGGGAGAGCAGTACTTC.

This rearrangement joins TRBV4-2 to TRBJ2-1, with 14 bases that match TRBD2. The CDR3 spans 16 residues. The J segment lost 7 bases and the V segment lost 4 bases, leaving 6 bases of the junction unmatched. Germline assignment: CDR1 LGHNA and CDR2 YNFKEQ. The CDR3 nucleotides read TGTGCCAGCAGCCGCCAGACTAGCGGGGGGGGAAATGAGCAGTTCTTC. Its translation is CASSRQTSGGGNEQFF.

This clone was observed a single time. The V call is TRBV3-1 (or the pseudogene TRBV3-2), the J call TRBJ2-7, with a tentative D call TRBD1 (5 bases). This CDR3 spans 14 amino acids. The germline V gene has CDR1 LGHDT and CDR2 YNNKEL (reference sequence). V shed 4 bases and J shed 3 bases, with 13 bases lying between them. In DNA, the CDR3 is TGTGCCAGCAGCCCCCGGACATGGATCTACGAGCAGTACTTC. Protein product: CASSPRTWIYEQYF.

This sequence joins TRBV5-1 and TRBJ1-1, with D possibly matching TRBD1 (6 bases). V shed 2 bases and J shed 1 base, with 24 bases lying between them. The germline V gene encodes CDR1 SGHRS and CDR2 YFSETQ. The CDR3 consists of 19 residues. The DNA of the CDR3 is TGCGCCAGCAGCTTCTCTCCCATAACGGACAGCTTGGGGAACACTGAAGCTTTCTTT. The encoded protein is CASSFSPITDSLGNTEAFF. Supplemented by reference TRBV5-1 and TRBJ1-1, the full variable domain reads KAGVTQTPRYLIKTRGQQVTLSCSPISGHRSVSWYQQTPGQGLQFLFEYFSETQRNKGNFPGRFSGRQFSNSRSEMNVSTLELGDSALYLCASSFSPITDSLGNTEAFFGQGTRLTVV.

This clone was counted between two and nine times. The chain recombines TRBV13 with TRBJ1-2; possibly TRBD1 for D (6 bases). The CDR3 covers 16 residues. CDR1 is PRHDT and CDR2 is FYEKMQ in the germline V gene (reference sequence). Trimming removed 5 bases from V and 0 bases from J, with 16 bases in between. The CDR3 spells CASSPFATGTNYGYTF. CDR3 bases: TGTGCCAGCAGCCCATTCGCGACAGGTACTAACTATGGCTACACCTTC. Looking up the rest from reference TRBV13 and TRBJ1-2 gives the full variable domain: AAGVIQSPRHLIKEKRETATLKCYPIPRHDTVYWYQQGPGQDPQFLISFYEKMQSDKGSIPDRFSAQQFSDYHSELNMSSLELGDSALYFCASSPFATGTNYGYTFGSGTRLTVV.

This clone was picked up one time. V gene TRBV6-4 combines with J gene TRBJ2-5; a possible D gene is TRBD2 (5 bases). Germline-derived CDR1 and CDR2 are MRHNA and SNTAGT. The CDR3 runs 13 residues. The V and J ends lost 3 bases and 9 bases respectively, with 14 bases between them. The CDR3 loop is CASSEDTRGPQYF. The CDR3 nucleotides are TGTGCCAGCAGTGAAGACACCAGAGGGCCCCAGTACTTC.

The rearrangement uses TRBV24-1 and TRBJ2-5, with 9 bases identical to TRBD1. Trimming cost V 7 bases and J 3 bases; bases outside gene matches: 5. The CDR3 has 14 amino acids. Germline CDR1 reads KGHDR; CDR2 reads SFDVKD. The DNA of the CDR3 is TGTGCCACCAGGACGACAGGGGGAAAAGAGACCCAGTACTTC. Its translation is CATRTTGGKETQYF.

The rearrangement joins TRBV2 to TRBJ1-5, with 8 positions matching TRBD1. V lost 6 bases to trimming and J lost 9 bases; unmatched junction nucleotides: 7. Germline CDR1 SNHLY, CDR2 FYNNEI. The CDR3 covers 13 residues. CDR3 sequence: CASRQGAGGPQHF. The CDR3 DNA reads as TGTGCCAGCAGGCAGGGGGCTGGTGGGCCCCAGCATTTT. Full variable domain (outside the CDR3, taken from reference TRBV2 and TRBJ1-5): EPEVTQTPSHQVTQMGQEVILRCVPISNHLYFYWYRQILGQKVEFLVSFYNNEISEKSEIFDDQFSVERPDGSNFTLKIRSTKLEDSAMYFCASRQGAGGPQHFGDGTRLSIL.

This chain uses TRBV5-1 with TRBJ1-2, with 7 bases lining up with TRBD1. V gave up 1 base and J gave up 4 bases; unmatched junction bases: 7. From germline, CDR1 is SGHRS and CDR2 YFSETQ. There are 15 residues in the CDR3. In nucleotides, the CDR3 is TGCGCCAGCAGCTTGCGAGGCAGGGGGGTCTATGGCTACACCTTC. Protein sequence: CASSLRGRGVYGYTF.

The V gene is TRBV9, the J gene TRBJ2-5; D call uncertain. V was shortened by 0 bases and J by 4 bases, with 4 bases between the two germline ends. There are 12 residues in the CDR3. The V gene's germline CDR1 is SGDLS and CDR2 YYNGEE. CDR3: CASSVDGETQYF. As DNA, the CDR3 is TGTGCCAGCAGCGTAGACGGAGAGACCCAGTACTTC.

CDR3 coding DNA: TGTGCCAGCAGCTCACCAGTGCGGGTCTACGAGCAGTACTTC. This sequence encodes CASSSPVRVYEQYF. The J gene is TRBJ2-7, the V gene TRBV7-8, with D maybe TRBD2 (5 bases). V dropped 4 bases and J dropped 3 bases, with 13 bases sitting between them. CDR1 is SGHVS, CDR2 FQNEAQ, per germline. The CDR3 totals 14 residues.

The chain combines TRBV5-1 with TRBJ1-6, with a tentative D call TRBD1 (5 bases). This CDR3 is built from 15 residues. The V end lost 0 bases, the J end lost 5 bases, and 9 bases lay between the germline ends. Looked up from germline, CDR1 is SGHRS and CDR2 is YFSETQ. CDR3 coding DNA: TGCGCCAGCAGCTTGGAGGGGCCGGATAATTCACCCCTCCACTTT. Amino acid sequence: CASSLEGPDNSPLHF.

The CDR3 reads CASSSRDRDYNEQFF. The CDR3, as DNA: TGTGCCAGCAGCTCCCGGGACAGGGACTACAATGAGCAGTTCTTC. J is TRBJ2-1 and V is TRBV7-3, with 9 bases fitting TRBD1. Germline V gene sequence: CDR1 SGHTA, CDR2 FQGTGA. The J segment lost 3 bases and the V segment lost 4 bases, leaving 4 bases of the junction unmatched. The CDR3 sequence is 15 residues long.

The genes are TRBV20-1 and TRBJ1-1; D not certain. The ends were cut back, 3 bases at V and 1 base at J, with 12 bases in the middle. From germline, CDR1 is DFQATT and CDR2 SNEGSKA (reference sequence). This CDR3 is 14 amino acids long. The CDR3 loop is CSASGGRSNTEAFF. The CDR3 nucleotides are TGCAGTGCTAGTGGCGGGAGATCGAACACTGAAGCTTTCTTT.

The chain uses TRBV12-5 and TRBJ2-1; maybe TRBD2 (5 bases). The germline CDR1 and CDR2 sequences are LGHNT and FRNRAP. The CDR3 is made up of 12 amino acids. Trimming took off 6 bases at V and 10 bases at J, with 13 bases between the two ends. The CDR3 DNA sequence: TGTGCTAGTGGCCGTACTACGGGAGAGCAGTTCTTC. This gives the protein CASGRTTGEQFF.

The chain is built from TRBV2 and TRBJ2-3; 7 bases map to TRBD2. This CDR3 is 15 amino acids long. Trimming at V came to 3 bases and at J to 2 bases, leaving 5 bases not matched to a gene. Germline V gene data show CDR1 as SNHLY and CDR2 as FYNNEI. The CDR3 DNA reads TGTGCCAGCAGTGACCCTAGCGGCCTCACAGATACGCAGTATTTT. Residues: CASSDPSGLTDTQYF.

The rearrangement uses TRBV28 and TRBJ2-7; D is ambiguous. CDR1 MDHEN and CDR2 SYDVKM come from the germline V gene. V was shortened by 8 bases and J by 0 bases, with 8 bases between the two germline ends. CDR3 length: 12 residues. The CDR3 DNA reads as TGTGCCAGCTTCCGCGGCTCCTACGAGCAGTACTTC. Amino acids: CASFRGSYEQYF.

The chain couples TRBV30 to TRBJ2-5, with 9 bases lining up with TRBD2. This CDR3 has 16 amino acids. Germline loops: CDR1 GTSNPN, CDR2 SVGIG (reference sequence). With 1 base clipped from V and 1 base from J, the junction kept 7 bases outside the gene matches. The DNA of the CDR3 is TGTGCCTGGAGTGGAACGACTAGCGGTTCCCAAGAGACCCAGTACTTC. Translated: CAWSGTTSGSQETQYF. Full variable domain (missing parts from reference TRBV30 and TRBJ2-5): SQTIHQWPATLVQPVGSPLSLECTVEGTSNPNLYWYRQAAGRGLQLLFYSVGIGQISSEVPQNLSASRPQDRQFILSSKKLLLSDSGFYLCAWSGTTSGSQETQYFGPGTRLLVL.

The genes are TRBV2 and TRBJ1-3, with D possibly matching TRBD1 (5 bases). Germline V gene data show CDR1 as SNHLY and CDR2 as FYNNEI. This CDR3 region has 16 residues. V lost 8 bases to trimming and J lost 0 bases, with 17 bases between them. This CDR3 is CASARGGTSSGNTIYF. The CDR3 bases are TGTGCCAGCGCTAGGGGAGGGACGAGCTCTGGAAACACCATATATTTT. The whole variable domain, remainder taken from reference TRBV2 and TRBJ1-3, is EPEVTQTPSHQVTQMGQEVILRCVPISNHLYFYWYRQILGQKVEFLVSFYNNEISEKSEIFDDQFSVERPDGSNFTLKIRSTKLEDSAMYFCASARGGTSSGNTIYFGEGSWLTVV.

The rearrangement uses TRBV7-3 and TRBJ2-7; 10 bases map to TRBD2. The CDR3 loop spans 18 amino acids. After removal of 2 bases from V and 0 bases from J, the junction contained 10 bases not matched to a gene. Germline CDR1 reads SGHTA; CDR2 reads FQGTGA. The CDR3 nucleotides are TGTGCCAGCAGCTTACTCCCCGCCTCTAGCGGGAGCTCCTACGAGCAGTACTTC. This encodes CASSLLPASSGSSYEQYF.

The genes are TRBV10-1 and TRBJ2-5, with 9 bases lining up with TRBD1. The CDR3 totals 15 residues. Germline V lookup: CDR1 WNHNN, CDR2 SYGVQD (reference sequence). The ends lost 5 bases at V and 5 bases at J; junction bases unmatched: 9. This chain's CDR3 is CASSPRTGASETQYF. For the CDR3, the DNA is TGCGCCAGCAGTCCTAGGACAGGGGCCAGCGAGACCCAGTACTTC.

V usage is TRBV27 and J usage is TRBJ1-5; TRBD1 agrees at 10 bases. Germline CDR1 and CDR2: MNHEY and SMNVEV (reference sequence). V gave up 6 bases and J gave up 1 base; unmatched junction bases: 3. CDR3 length: 15 residues. CDR3 sequence reads: CASRPGQGSNQPQHF. The DNA for the CDR3 is TGTGCCAGCAGGCCGGGACAGGGGAGCAATCAGCCCCAGCATTTT.

This clone appeared a single time. This chain connects TRBV5-5 to TRBJ2-3; 7 bases align to TRBD2. The CDR3 loop spans 16 amino acids. With V trimmed by 4 bases and J by 0 bases, 8 bases remained unmatched. CDR1 and CDR2 (germline): SGHKS, YYEKEE (reference sequence). CDR3 DNA sequence: TGTGCCAGCAGCCCATTGACTAGCCCGAGCACAGATACGCAGTATTTT. Its protein product is CASSPLTSPSTDTQYF.

The sample holds a few counts of this clone. The chain couples TRBV28 to TRBJ1-2, with TRBD1 identical over 7 bases. Looked up from germline, CDR1 is MDHEN and CDR2 is SYDVKM. The V and J ends lost 3 bases and 3 bases, in that order; junction bases with no gene match: 10. This CDR3 has 16 amino acids. The CDR3 DNA reads TGTGCCAGCAGTTTTTTAAGCCCCGACAGGGACTATGGCTACACCTTC. This codes for CASSFLSPDRDYGYTF.

The chain employs TRBV19 and TRBJ1-6; D is unresolved. Per the germline V gene, CDR1 is LNHDA and CDR2 is SQIVND (reference sequence). The CDR3 sequence is 14 residues long. V lost 2 bases and J 8 bases, leaving 10 bases between the germline ends. DNA for the CDR3: TGTGCCAGTAGTATAACACCAGGCGATTCACCCCTCCACTTT. This encodes CASSITPGDSPLHF.

This clone was detected a few times. The chain has TRBV7-9 and TRBJ1-1; TRBD1 matches at 7 bases. V lost 5 bases to trimming and J lost 3 bases; unmatched junction nucleotides: 6. CDR1 is SEHNR, CDR2 FQNEAQ, per germline (reference sequence). The CDR3 has 14 amino acids. The CDR3 region is CASSPGQLHTEAFF. The CDR3 nucleotides read TGTGCCAGCAGCCCGGGACAGTTGCACACTGAAGCTTTCTTT.

The V gene is TRBV18, the J gene TRBJ2-1; 9 bases are a match to TRBD2. Looked up from germline, CDR1 is KGHSH and CDR2 is LQKENI. This CDR3 has 17 amino acids. The V and J ends lost 3 bases and 6 bases, in that order; junction bases with no gene match: 12. CDR3 DNA: TGTGCCAGCTCACCCTTTACGGGAGCGGGAGGTCCCAATGAGCAGTTCTTC. This sequence encodes CASSPFTGAGGPNEQFF.

On this clone: Additional DNA sequences in this sample encode the identical CDR3. The V gene is TRBV12-3 or TRBV12-4, the J gene TRBJ1-1; 7 nucleotides match TRBD1. The V segment lost 6 bases and the J segment 1 base; nucleotides outside the gene matches: 2. The CDR3 has 13 residues. The CDR3: CASRGQPNTEAFF. As DNA, the CDR3 is TGTGCCAGCAGGGGACAGCCGAACACTGAAGCTTTCTTT.

This clone has more than one count but fewer than ten. This sequence joins TRBV18 and TRBJ1-2; 8 nucleotides align to TRBD1. Per the germline V gene, CDR1 is KGHSH and CDR2 is LQKENI. The CDR3 contains 17 residues. With 6 bases clipped from V and 5 bases from J, the junction kept 17 bases outside the gene matches. The CDR3 DNA reads as TGTGCCAGCTCCCCTTCGACAGGGGAGCTCTTTTTTTATGGCTACACCTTC. Translating gives CASSPSTGELFFYGYTF. Based on the CDR3 plus reference TRBV18 and TRBJ1-2, the full variable domain is NAGVMQNPRHLVRRRGQEARLRCSPMKGHSHVYWYRQLPEEGLKFMVYLQKENIIDESGMPKERFSAEFPKEGPSILRIQQVVRGDSAAYFCASSPSTGELFFYGYTFGSGTRLTVV.